What follows are 25 T cell receptor beta chains derived from one specimen sequenced in a study of CD8 T cells in ankylosing spondylitis (dated by TCRdb to between 2016 and 2019). Paper-wide results and their limitations: Blood from ankylosing spondylitis patients appeared to be characterized by a TCR beta motif made up of under ten highly homologous amino acid variants.

Their antigen targets remain unknown. Preparation of the library involved 5' RACE. The instrument was an Illumina HiSeq 2500. Starting from the raw public reads, TCRdb applied fastp trimming at Q25, assembled clones with MiXCR and retained in-frame beta chains. Identical CDR3 proteins give one entry, which carries the most common genes and DNA. In this sample the table shows roughly 440,000 distinct CDR3 sequences, roughly a sixth of which occur a single time. The leading ten clones occupy over 1% of the sample. The specimen sequenced was blood, either unsorted or a sorted T cell fraction (not recorded which). These receptors all stem from a male donor with ankylosing spondylitis.

A few counts support this clonotype. V is TRBV29-1 and J is TRBJ2-7; D tentatively reads TRBD1 or TRBD2 (5 bases each). The V and J ends lost 0 bases and 0 bases respectively, with 9 bases between them. Germline CDR1 and CDR2: SQVTM and ANQGSEA. The CDR3 spans 14 residues. The CDR3 coding sequence is TGCAGCGTTGAAGATCGGGGACGCTCCTACGAGCAGTACTTC. It codes for CSVEDRGRSYEQYF.

The chain joins TRBV24-1 to TRBJ2-7; a possible D gene is TRBD1 (5 bases). CDR3 length: 14 amino acids. The V gene lost 4 bases and the J gene lost 5 bases, with 14 bases spanning the gap. Per germline, CDR1 KGHDR and CDR2 SFDVKD. CDR3 DNA sequence: TGTGCCACCAGTGACTCTGGGCAGGGCGACGAGCAGTACTTC. As protein: CATSDSGQGDEQYF.

This clonotype came up many times. V usage is TRBV10-3 and J usage is TRBJ2-4; TRBD2 matches 7 bases. Germline assignment: CDR1 ENHRY and CDR2 SYGVKD. V lost 1 base to trimming and J lost 5 bases; unmatched junction nucleotides: 5. The CDR3 runs 15 residues. CDR3 protein: CAISEWTGGENIQYF. Here the CDR3 DNA reads TGTGCCATCAGTGAGTGGACGGGAGGAGAAAACATTCAGTACTTC.

This clonotype showed up just a few times. The CDR3 spells CASSRGLSSDTQYF. CDR3 nucleotides: TGTGCCAGCAGCCGGGGGTTATCGTCAGATACGCAGTATTTT. The chain links TRBV7-2 to TRBJ2-3; possible D gene TRBD2, 6 bases. Germline CDR1 is SGHTA and CDR2 is FQGNSA. This CDR3 spans 14 amino acids. V was pared by 5 bases and J by 4 bases, with 13 bases between. Full variable domain (rest looked up from reference TRBV7-2 and TRBJ2-3): GAGVSQSPSNKVTEKGKDVELRCDPISGHTALYWYRQSLGQGLEFLIYFQGNSAPDKSGLPSDRFSAERTGGSVSTLTIQRTQQEDSAVYLCASSRGLSSDTQYFGPGTRLTVL.

This clonotype was observed a few times. This chain links TRBV20-1 with TRBJ1-4, with a tentative D call TRBD1 (5 bases). Germline V lookup: CDR1 DFQATT, CDR2 SNEGSKA (reference sequence). The CDR3 totals 12 residues. Trimming left V 3 bases short and J 6 bases short, with 8 bases between. The CDR3 DNA is TGCAGTGCTAGCAGGGAGGATGAAAAACTGTTTTTT. Translating gives CSASREDEKLFF.

The chain joins TRBV30 to TRBJ1-1; possible D gene TRBD1, 5 bases. This CDR3 is 13 amino acids long. Trimming left V 4 bases short and J 4 bases short, with 13 bases between. Looked up from germline, CDR1 is GTSNPN and CDR2 is SVGIG (reference sequence). The DNA of the CDR3 is TGTGCCTGGAAAAGTTCAGGGACCACTGAAGCTTTCTTT. Its translation: CAWKSSGTTEAFF.

This clonotype appeared a few times. The chain recombines TRBV20-1 with TRBJ2-5, with D maybe TRBD1 (6 bases). This CDR3 region has 15 residues. Germline V lookup: CDR1 DFQATT, CDR2 SNEGSKA (reference sequence). V was trimmed by 4 bases and J by 0 bases, leaving 15 bases between them. CDR3 amino acids: CSATVRGFYQETQYF. The CDR3 DNA sequence: TGCAGTGCTACCGTCAGGGGTTTCTACCAAGAGACCCAGTACTTC.

The sample holds many counts of this clonotype. The chain links TRBV4-2 to TRBJ2-1; either TRBD1 or TRBD2 may supply D (5 bases each). Germline CDR1 LGHNA, CDR2 YNFKEQ. V was pared by 0 bases and J by 10 bases, with 13 bases between. The CDR3 has 14 residues. The CDR3 here is CASSQDGGWEEQFF. DNA of the CDR3: TGTGCCAGCAGCCAAGATGGGGGTTGGGAAGAGCAGTTCTTC.

This clonotype showed up many times. This chain joins TRBV29-1 and TRBJ1-2, with 9 bases that match TRBD1. CDR1 SQVTM and CDR2 ANQGSEA come from the germline V gene. CDR3 length equals 14 residues. V gave up 3 bases and J gave up 8 bases; unmatched junction bases: 10. CDR3 coding DNA: TGCAGCGTTGAGACAGGGGGGACGCCTTACGGCTACACCTTC. Residues: CSVETGGTPYGYTF.

This clonotype was seen a few times. CDR3: CASSLRPGYNEQFF. CDR3 DNA: TGTGCCAGCAGCTTACGTCCCGGATACAATGAGCAGTTCTTC. The gene calls are TRBV11-2 and TRBJ2-1; D not resolved. V gave up 2 bases and J gave up 4 bases, with 9 bases separating them. This CDR3 region has 14 residues. The germline V gene has CDR1 SGHAT and CDR2 FQNNGV.

V usage is TRBV3-1 and J usage is TRBJ2-3; possible D gene TRBD2, 6 bases. The germline V gene has CDR1 LGHDT and CDR2 YNNKEL (reference sequence). Trimming cost V 4 bases and J 6 bases, with 8 bases left between them. This CDR3 contains 12 residues. CDR3 protein: CASSRGADTQYF. The CDR3 DNA is TGTGCCAGCAGCCGCGGGGCGGATACGCAGTATTTT.

V and J are TRBV7-9 and TRBJ2-7; 14 positions match TRBD2. Losses at the gene ends were 5 bases for V and 0 bases for J; bases not matched to a gene: 3. Germline loops: CDR1 SEHNR, CDR2 FQNEAQ (reference sequence). CDR3 length: 16 amino acids. For the CDR3, the DNA is TGTGCCAGCAGCCCGGGACTAGCGGGGGACTCCTACGAGCAGTACTTC. Amino acid sequence: CASSPGLAGDSYEQYF. Full variable domain (rest looked up from reference TRBV7-9 and TRBJ2-7): DTGVSQNPRHKITKRGQNVTFRCDPISEHNRLYWYRQTLGQGPEFLTYFQNEAQLEKSRLLSDRFSAERPKGSFSTLEIQRTEQGDSAMYLCASSPGLAGDSYEQYFGPGTRLTVT.

The V call is TRBV12-3 or TRBV12-4, the J call TRBJ2-3; D is unresolved. CDR3 length: 15 amino acids. Trimming took off 3 bases at V and 6 bases at J, with 16 bases between the two ends. The DNA for the CDR3 is TGTGCCAGCAGTTTTGCGAGTCCCGGAATGGATACGCAGTATTTT. It specifies CASSFASPGMDTQYF.

The J gene is TRBJ1-2, the V gene TRBV6-5; the match to TRBD1 covers 7 bases. From germline, CDR1 is MNHEY and CDR2 SVGAGI. The CDR3 runs 15 residues. Trimming removed 5 bases from V and 5 bases from J; junction bases left unmatched: 11. CDR3 in DNA: TGTGCCAGCAGTACTCCGAGACAGGGATTATATGGCTACACCTTC. Protein product: CASSTPRQGLYGYTF.

This clonotype appeared a few times. This sequence joins TRBV30 and TRBJ1-1, with D perhaps TRBD1 (5 bases). Germline CDR1 is GTSNPN and CDR2 is SVGIG (reference sequence). V lost 2 bases, J lost 4 bases, and 17 bases lay in between. This CDR3 has 15 amino acids. CDR3 amino acids: CAWSPPRGGGTEAFF. CDR3 nucleotides: TGTGCCTGGAGTCCCCCCCGCGGGGGAGGCACTGAAGCTTTCTTT.

Only a few counts were recorded for this clonotype. This rearrangement joins TRBV7-9 to TRBJ1-2; D gene unclear. Germline V lookup: CDR1 SEHNR, CDR2 FQNEAQ (reference sequence). V lost 5 bases to trimming and J lost 4 bases, with 11 bases between them. The CDR3 has 13 amino acids. As DNA, the CDR3 is TGTGCCAGCAGCCGCGGGTCCACCTATGGCTACACCTTC. Translated, it gives CASSRGSTYGYTF.

This clonotype has just a few counts. This chain uses TRBV6-1 with TRBJ2-4, with a possible D match to TRBD2 (8 bases). The CDR3 covers 16 residues. Deletions cut 4 bases from V and 3 bases from J, with 16 bases between. Germline assignment: CDR1 MNHNS and CDR2 SASEGT. CDR3 in amino acids: CASSAGTAGDKNIQYF. DNA of the CDR3: TGTGCCAGCAGTGCCGGGACAGCGGGGGACAAAAACATTCAGTACTTC.

This clonotype occurred a few times. The chain couples TRBV20-1 to TRBJ2-7, with TRBD2 as a possible D gene (6 bases). This CDR3 spans 14 amino acids. In germline, CDR1 is DFQATT, CDR2 SNEGSKA (reference sequence). V lost 6 bases and J 0 bases, leaving 15 bases between the germline ends. CDR3 nucleotides: TGCAGTGCAAAGATTGCGGGGAGCTCCTACGAGCAGTACTTC. Protein product: CSAKIAGSSYEQYF.

This rearrangement joins TRBV20-1 to TRBJ2-7; no clear D. The CDR3 is 12 amino acids. CDR1 and CDR2 (germline): DFQATT, SNEGSKA (reference sequence). Trimming shortened V by 6 bases and J by 0 bases, and 9 bases separated the two germline ends. The CDR3 loop reads CSATRPSYEQYF. The CDR3 DNA is TGCAGTGCAACCCGGCCCTCCTACGAGCAGTACTTC.

The rearrangement uses TRBV6-5 and TRBJ1-2; D is ambiguous. V lost 5 bases and J 4 bases, leaving 14 bases between the germline ends. This CDR3 is 14 amino acids long. In germline, CDR1 is MNHEY, CDR2 SVGAGI. CDR3 sequence (DNA): TGTGCCAGCAGTCTCGGGGAACTTACCTATGGCTACACCTTC. Its protein product is CASSLGELTYGYTF.

In its sample, this clonotype was seen many times. The V call is TRBV5-1, the J call TRBJ2-1; the match to TRBD1 covers 8 bases. Losses at the gene ends were 4 bases for V and 5 bases for J; bases not matched to a gene: 2. The CDR3 is 13 amino acids. Germline loops: CDR1 SGHRS, CDR2 YFSETQ. The CDR3 loop is CASSRGQDNEQFF. The CDR3 DNA reads as TGCGCCAGCAGCCGGGGACAGGACAATGAGCAGTTCTTC.

The gene calls are TRBV7-2 and TRBJ1-2; a weak D match, TRBD1 (5 bases). The CDR3 loop spans 15 amino acids. V lost 5 bases and J lost 7, with 20 bases in between. The germline V gene has CDR1 SGHTA and CDR2 FQGNSA. Written as DNA, the CDR3 is TGTGCCAGCAGCCCCGGACAACCGAGGAGTTTTGGCTACACCTTC. Residues: CASSPGQPRSFGYTF.

This chain joins TRBV11-2 and TRBJ1-6; the D is unclear. This CDR3 region has 16 residues. Trimming cost V 2 bases and J 1 base, with 9 bases left between them. Per germline, CDR1 SGHAT and CDR2 FQNNGV. As DNA, the CDR3 is TGTGCCAGCAGCTTAAGGCAAGGGTCCTATAATTCACCCCTCCACTTT. Protein sequence: CASSLRQGSYNSPLHF. Combining the CDR3 with reference TRBV11-2 and TRBJ1-6 gives the whole variable domain EAGVAQSPRYKIIEKRQSVAFWCNPISGHATLYWYQQILGQGPKLLIQFQNNGVVDDSQLPKDRFSAERLKGVDSTLKIQPAKLEDSAVYLCASSLRQGSYNSPLHFGNGTRLTVT.

This chain uses TRBV28 with TRBJ1-4; the match to TRBD1 covers 7 bases. This CDR3 is built from 15 residues. J lost 5 bases, V lost 4 bases, and 7 bases had no gene match. From germline, CDR1 is MDHEN and CDR2 SYDVKM. Here the CDR3 DNA reads TGTGCCAGCAGTTCCGTGGGACAGCTCAATGAAAAACTGTTTTTT. Translated, it gives CASSSVGQLNEKLFF.

The chain carries TRBV9 and TRBJ2-2; 13 bases fit TRBD2. The ends lost 8 bases at V and 0 bases at J; junction bases unmatched: 7. Germline assignment: CDR1 SGDLS and CDR2 YYNGEE. The CDR3 runs 17 residues. The CDR3 here is CASGRTSGGTNTGELFF. CDR3 nucleotide sequence: TGTGCCAGTGGGAGGACTAGCGGGGGAACGAACACCGGGGAGCTGTTTTTT.